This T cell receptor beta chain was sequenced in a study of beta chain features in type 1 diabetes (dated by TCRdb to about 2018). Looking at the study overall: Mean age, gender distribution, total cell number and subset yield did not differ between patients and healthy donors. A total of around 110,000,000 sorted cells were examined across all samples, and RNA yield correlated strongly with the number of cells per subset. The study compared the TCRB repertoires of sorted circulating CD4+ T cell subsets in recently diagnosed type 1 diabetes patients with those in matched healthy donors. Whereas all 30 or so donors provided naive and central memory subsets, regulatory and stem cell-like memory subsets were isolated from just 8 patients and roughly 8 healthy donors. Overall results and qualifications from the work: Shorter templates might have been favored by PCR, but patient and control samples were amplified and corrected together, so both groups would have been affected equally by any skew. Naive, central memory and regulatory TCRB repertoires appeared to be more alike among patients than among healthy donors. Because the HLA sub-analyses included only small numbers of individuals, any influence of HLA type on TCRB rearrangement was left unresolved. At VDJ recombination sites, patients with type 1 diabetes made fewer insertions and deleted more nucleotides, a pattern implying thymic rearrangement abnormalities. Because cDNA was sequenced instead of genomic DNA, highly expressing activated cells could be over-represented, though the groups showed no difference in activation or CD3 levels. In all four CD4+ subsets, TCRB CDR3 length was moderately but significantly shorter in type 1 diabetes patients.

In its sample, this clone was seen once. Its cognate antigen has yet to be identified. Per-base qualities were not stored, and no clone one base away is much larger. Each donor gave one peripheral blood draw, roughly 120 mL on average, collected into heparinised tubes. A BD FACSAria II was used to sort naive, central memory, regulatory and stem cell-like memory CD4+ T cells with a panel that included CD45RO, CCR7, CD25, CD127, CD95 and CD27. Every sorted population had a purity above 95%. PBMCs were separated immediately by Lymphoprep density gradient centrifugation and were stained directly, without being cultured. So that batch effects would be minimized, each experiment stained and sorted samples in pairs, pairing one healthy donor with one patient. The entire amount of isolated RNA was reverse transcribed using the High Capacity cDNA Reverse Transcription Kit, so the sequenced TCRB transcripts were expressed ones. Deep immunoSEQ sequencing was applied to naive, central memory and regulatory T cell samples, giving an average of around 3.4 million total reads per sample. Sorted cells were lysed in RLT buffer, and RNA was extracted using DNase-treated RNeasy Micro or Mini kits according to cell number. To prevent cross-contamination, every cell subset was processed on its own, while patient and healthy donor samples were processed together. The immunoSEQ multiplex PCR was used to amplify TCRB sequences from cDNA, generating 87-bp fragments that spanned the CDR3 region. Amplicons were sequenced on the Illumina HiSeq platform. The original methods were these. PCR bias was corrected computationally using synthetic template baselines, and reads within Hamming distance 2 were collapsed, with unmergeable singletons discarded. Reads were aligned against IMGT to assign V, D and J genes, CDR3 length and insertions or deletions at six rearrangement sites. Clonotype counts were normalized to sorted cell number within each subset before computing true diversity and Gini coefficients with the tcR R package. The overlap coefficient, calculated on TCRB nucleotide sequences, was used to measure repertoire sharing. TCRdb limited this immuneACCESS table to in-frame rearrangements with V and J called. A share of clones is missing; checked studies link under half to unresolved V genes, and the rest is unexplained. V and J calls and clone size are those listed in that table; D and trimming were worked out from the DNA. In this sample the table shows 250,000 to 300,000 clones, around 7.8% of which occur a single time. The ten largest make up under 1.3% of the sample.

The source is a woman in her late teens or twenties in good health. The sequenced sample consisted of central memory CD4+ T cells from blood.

The CDR3 loop reads CAWSVPLDRGPSQYF. The nucleotide sequence is TGTGCCTGGAGTGTCCCCCTCGACAGGGGCCCTTCCCAGTACTTC. The V and J segments used are TRBV30 and TRBJ2-7; TRBD1 fits 8 bases in the junction. Germline trimming amounts to 0 bases on V and 10 bases on J, with 14 as the count of junction bases outside the gene matches. The germline V gene (reference sequence) provides CDR1 GTSNPN and CDR2 SVGIG. The CDR3 goes from the cysteine to the phenylalanine over 15 residues. Only the CDR3 part of the read is kept: 45 bases, read in frame from the first base.